The 32 T cell receptor beta chains below come from one sample, sequenced in a study of T cell responses to AZD1222 COVID-19 vaccine. Measured with immunoSEQ multiplex PCR; TCRdb has only the in-frame clones, and not every one. The profile covers roughly 130,000 clones, with around 90% appearing a single time and approximately 3% taken by the ten largest. The specimen was peripheral blood, collected on day 0 of AZD1222 vaccination. These receptor sequences come from an adult in good health.

The chain recombines TRBV6-5 with TRBJ2-5; 9 bases line up with TRBD2. The V gene's germline CDR1 is MNHEY and CDR2 SVGAGI. This CDR3 contains 12 residues. Germline trimming cut 8 bases from V and 5 bases from J; bases unmatched to any gene: 3. The CDR3 protein is CASRGRGETQYF. CDR3 sequence (DNA): TGTGCCAGCCGCGGGAGGGGGGAGACCCAGTACTTC.

The chain couples TRBV27 to TRBJ1-5; 12 nucleotides match TRBD1. The CDR3 runs 19 residues. Germline CDR1 and CDR2: MNHEY and SMNVEV (reference sequence). The J segment lost 0 bases and the V segment lost 4 bases, leaving 10 bases of the junction unmatched. The CDR3 nucleotides read TGTGCCAGCAGTTGGATCCGGGACAGGGGGCCCTATAGCAATCAGCCCCAGCATTTT. Translated, it gives CASSWIRDRGPYSNQPQHF.

The rearrangement links TRBV2 to TRBJ2-1; perhaps TRBD1 as D (5 bases). Germline V gene sequence: CDR1 SNHLY, CDR2 FYNNEI. Between the trimmed V and J ends, which lost 5 bases and 6 bases, there was a span of 17 bases. The CDR3 runs to 15 residues. The CDR3 coding sequence is TGTGCCAGCAGTATTTTCGCAGGGAAGTTCAATGAGCAGTTCTTC. Encoded protein: CASSIFAGKFNEQFF.

The chain carries TRBV7-2 and TRBJ2-1; D may be TRBD1 or TRBD2 (5 bases each). The germline gives CDR1 SGHTA, CDR2 FQGNSA. The CDR3 runs 14 residues. V was pared by 4 bases and J by 12 bases, with 19 bases between. In DNA, the CDR3 is TGTGCCAGCAGCTGGGGGAGAACGGATCTAGGGCAGTTCTTC. Translation: CASSWGRTDLGQFF. Full variable domain (outside the CDR3, taken from reference TRBV7-2 and TRBJ2-1): GAGVSQSPSNKVTEKGKDVELRCDPISGHTALYWYRQSLGQGLEFLIYFQGNSAPDKSGLPSDRFSAERTGGSVSTLTIQRTQQEDSAVYLCASSWGRTDLGQFFGPGTRLTVL.

The chain has TRBV24-1 and TRBJ2-5; TRBD1 aligns across 7 bases. The J segment lost 3 bases and the V segment lost 9 bases, leaving 12 bases of the junction unmatched. In germline, CDR1 is KGHDR, CDR2 SFDVKD. The CDR3 covers 15 residues. The CDR3 coding sequence is TGTGCCACCCATCTAGACAGGGTACCGAAAGAGACCCAGTACTTC. It yields the protein CATHLDRVPKETQYF.

J is TRBJ1-2 and V is TRBV6-5, with D possibly matching TRBD1 (6 bases). The germline V and J ends were trimmed by 6 bases and 2 bases, with 13 bases remaining between them. The CDR3 covers 14 residues. Germline loops: CDR1 MNHEY, CDR2 SVGAGI. The CDR3 coding sequence is TGTGCCAGCAGAACTGTGGGGGCAAACTATGGCTACACCTTC. Amino acid sequence: CASRTVGANYGYTF.

The chain links TRBV28 to TRBJ2-7, with no clear D. This CDR3 comprises 11 residues. Trimming left V 5 bases short and J 6 bases short, with 8 bases between. Germline CDR1 is MDHEN and CDR2 is SYDVKM. CDR3 sequence reads: CASSGAGEQYF. In DNA form, the CDR3 reads TGTGCCAGCAGTGGCGCAGGCGAGCAGTACTTC.

This clone was picked up one time. V and J are TRBV11-1 and TRBJ2-4; no clear D. The CDR3 is 14 amino acids. V was trimmed by 4 bases and J by 0 bases, leaving 7 bases between them. CDR1 is SGHAT and CDR2 is FQDESV in the germline V gene (reference sequence). The DNA of the CDR3 is TGTGCCAGCAGCTCAGGTATAGCCAAAAACATTCAGTACTTC. This sequence encodes CASSSGIAKNIQYF.

This rearrangement joins TRBV7-3 to TRBJ2-1; 8 positions match TRBD2. J lost 5 bases, V lost 5 bases, and 8 bases had no gene match. Germline CDR1 is SGHTA and CDR2 is FQGTGA. The CDR3 is 15 residues long. CDR3 nucleotide sequence: TGTGCCAGCAGCCCGGGACTAGGGGGAAACAATGAGCAGTTCTTC. Its protein product is CASSPGLGGNNEQFF.

This chain connects TRBV11-2 to TRBJ2-4; D remains unclear. CDR1 SGHAT and CDR2 FQNNGV come from the germline V gene. CDR3 length: 12 amino acids. V was trimmed by 0 bases and J by 6 bases, leaving 3 bases between them. CDR3 sequence: CASSLERNIQYF. The CDR3, as DNA: TGTGCCAGCAGCTTAGAAAGAAACATTCAGTACTTC. Variable domain in full (rest from reference TRBV11-2 and TRBJ2-4): EAGVAQSPRYKIIEKRQSVAFWCNPISGHATLYWYQQILGQGPKLLIQFQNNGVVDDSQLPKDRFSAERLKGVDSTLKIQPAKLEDSAVYLCASSLERNIQYFGAGTRLSVL.

DNA of the CDR3: TGTGCCACATCTGGGCCCCGTTCGCCCCAGCATTTT. Its translation: CATSGPRSPQHF. The rearrangement joins TRBV21-1 to TRBJ1-5; the D call in the table, TRBD1, was not verified against the DNA. TRBV21-1 is described as a pseudogene. This CDR3 region has 12 residues.

This chain joins TRBV2 and TRBJ1-5, with TRBD1 identical over 8 bases. With 6 bases clipped from V and 1 base from J, the junction kept 2 bases outside the gene matches. The CDR3 runs to 14 residues. The germline gives CDR1 SNHLY, CDR2 FYNNEI. The DNA for the CDR3 is TGTGCCAGCAGGGACAGGGTAAGCAATCAGCCCCAGCATTTT. Translating gives CASRDRVSNQPQHF.

The chain is built from TRBV7-9 and TRBJ2-2; possibly TRBD1 or TRBD2 for D (6 bases each). V was clipped by 3 bases and J by 1 base, with 12 bases between them. CDR1 is SEHNR, CDR2 FQNEAQ, per germline (reference sequence). The CDR3 has 16 amino acids. This CDR3 reads CASSFWGRENTGELFF. Here the CDR3 DNA reads TGTGCCAGCAGCTTCTGGGGGCGGGAGAACACCGGGGAGCTGTTTTTT.

This chain joins TRBV11-3 and TRBJ2-5, with a weak D call TRBD2 (6 bases). Germline CDR1 reads SGHNT; CDR2 reads YENEEA. The V end lost 5 bases, the J end lost 0 bases, and 10 bases lay between the germline ends. This CDR3 spans 14 amino acids. The CDR3 DNA is TGTGCCAGCAGCACTGGCGGGGACCAAGAGACCCAGTACTTC. It specifies CASSTGGDQETQYF.

The chain links TRBV11-1 to TRBJ1-2; 8 bases match TRBD1. Germline V gene sequence: CDR1 SGHAT, CDR2 FQDESV (reference sequence). The CDR3 is 13 residues long. V lost 5 bases, J lost 5 bases, and 4 bases stayed unmatched. The CDR3 DNA follows: TGTGCCAGCAGCGTGACAGGGGCTTATGGCTACACCTTC. This gives the protein CASSVTGAYGYTF.

The chain uses TRBV5-4 and TRBJ1-2; TRBD1 is a possible D gene (5 bases). The V end was cut by 1 base, the J end by 3 bases, with 13 bases between. The CDR3 totals 15 residues. Germline assignment: CDR1 SGHNT and CDR2 YYREEE (reference sequence). CDR3 bases: TGTGCCAGCAGCTTGCGGGGCTCTAGGTACTATGGCTACACCTTC. It translates to CASSLRGSRYYGYTF.

This clone appeared a single time. This chain joins TRBV4-3 and TRBJ2-7; 7 bases align to TRBD2. Germline V gene sequence: CDR1 LGHNA, CDR2 YSLEER. V was pared by 0 bases and J by 4 bases, with 9 bases of the junction left unmatched. The CDR3 length is 16 residues. The CDR3 nucleotides read TGCGCCAGCAGCCAAGAGGGGGGGTTAGGGATTTACGAGCAGTACTTC. Encoded protein: CASSQEGGLGIYEQYF.

The chain uses TRBV7-2 and TRBJ1-5, with no clear D. The germline CDR1 and CDR2 sequences are SGHTA and FQGNSA. The V end was cut by 5 bases, the J end by 0 bases, with 14 bases between. The CDR3 is 16 residues long. CDR3 DNA sequence: TGTGCCAGCAGCCTAGGGCCCATTTATAGCAATCAGCCCCAGCATTTT. This translates into CASSLGPIYSNQPQHF.

The chain links TRBV28 to TRBJ1-2; D is uncertain. In germline, CDR1 is MDHEN, CDR2 SYDVKM. V lost 3 bases and J lost 4, with 9 bases in between. CDR3 length equals 13 residues. The CDR3 DNA follows: TGTGCCAGCAGTTTGATTTCGGTCTATGGCTACACCTTC. Translated: CASSLISVYGYTF.

V gene TRBV6-5 combines with J gene TRBJ2-5; D unclear. The CDR3 is made up of 12 amino acids. The V end was cut by 6 bases, the J end by 2 bases, with 7 bases between. Germline V gene data show CDR1 as MNHEY and CDR2 as SVGAGI. The CDR3 spells CASRLPQETQYF. The CDR3 nucleotides read TGTGCCAGCAGACTCCCTCAAGAGACCCAGTACTTC.

The sample holds one count of this clone. The chain uses TRBV7-8 and TRBJ2-7; 7 bases agree with TRBD2. Germline-derived CDR1 and CDR2 are SGHVS and FQNEAQ. This CDR3 comprises 14 residues. The junction had 7 bases not matched to a gene; V was cut back by 5 bases and J by 3 bases. This CDR3 is CASSIPGTIYEQYF. In DNA form, the CDR3 reads TGTGCCAGCAGCATACCCGGGACTATCTACGAGCAGTACTTC.

V usage is TRBV3-1 (or the pseudogene TRBV3-2) and J usage is TRBJ2-1, with TRBD2 matching over 11 bases. The junction had 5 bases not matched to a gene; V was cut back by 4 bases and J by 6 bases. The germline V gene encodes CDR1 LGHDT and CDR2 YNNKEL (reference sequence). This CDR3 has 15 amino acids. The CDR3 DNA reads TGTGCCAGCAGCCGCGGGACTAGCGGACTCAATGAGCAGTTCTTC. Protein: CASSRGTSGLNEQFF.

This clone was picked up one time. The chain combines TRBV6-6 with TRBJ2-1; 11 bases agree with TRBD2. The length of the CDR3 is 14 residues. Unmatched junction bases numbered 6, after V lost 8 bases and J lost 6 bases. Germline V gene lookup returns CDR1 MNHNY and CDR2 SVGAGI (reference sequence). CDR3 protein: CASSSSGGVNEQFF. The CDR3 DNA sequence: TGTGCCAGCTCTAGTAGCGGGGGGGTCAATGAGCAGTTCTTC.

The chain combines TRBV5-6 with TRBJ2-2; the D gene is possibly TRBD1 (6 bases). The germline CDR1 and CDR2 sequences are SGHDT and YYEEEE. The CDR3 spans 16 residues. V was pared by 6 bases and J by 0 bases, with 15 bases between. The CDR3: CASTTDRIANTGELFF. The DNA of the CDR3 is TGTGCCAGCACCACGGACAGAATCGCGAACACCGGGGAGCTGTTTTTT. Combining the CDR3 with reference TRBV5-6 and TRBJ2-2 gives the whole variable domain DAGVTQSPTHLIKTRGQQVTLRCSPKSGHDTVSWYQQALGQGPQFIFQYYEEEERQRGNFPDRFSGHQFPNYSSELNVNALLLGDSALYLCASTTDRIANTGELFFGEGSRLTVL.

This clone was observed once. The chain links TRBV6-1 to TRBJ2-1; 7 bases are shared with TRBD2. V shed 0 bases, J shed 7 bases, and the junction held 3 bases outside the gene matches. Per germline, CDR1 MNHNS and CDR2 SASEGT. The CDR3 is 14 amino acids. The CDR3 DNA reads as TGTGCCAGCAGTGAAGCAGGGACTACTAATGAGCAGTTCTTC. It is translated as CASSEAGTTNEQFF.

This chain joins TRBV7-9 and TRBJ2-3; TRBD2 agrees at 14 bases. V lost 4 bases and J lost 5; bases outside the gene matches: 5. The length of the CDR3 is 16 residues. CDR1 and CDR2 (germline): SEHNR, FQNEAQ (reference sequence). The CDR3 sequence is CASSSGLAGVRDTQYF. The CDR3 bases are TGTGCCAGCAGCTCGGGACTAGCGGGAGTTCGAGATACGCAGTATTTT. The variable domain in full, with the rest retrieved from reference TRBV7-9 and TRBJ2-3, is DTGVSQNPRHKITKRGQNVTFRCDPISEHNRLYWYRQTLGQGPEFLTYFQNEAQLEKSRLLSDRFSAERPKGSFSTLEIQRTEQGDSAMYLCASSSGLAGVRDTQYFGPGTRLTVL.

This sequence joins TRBV4-1 and TRBJ1-1; D is unresolved. Per the germline V gene, CDR1 is MGHRA and CDR2 is YSYEKL. This CDR3 is built from 16 residues. Trimming cost V 2 bases and J 4 bases, with 17 bases left between them. DNA for the CDR3: TGCGCCAGCAGCCAACGGCCCCTCTCGTGGGGCACTGAAGCTTTCTTT. Translated, it gives CASSQRPLSWGTEAFF.

The chain has TRBV4-1 and TRBJ1-4; 7 bases agree with TRBD1. Germline-derived CDR1 and CDR2 are MGHRA and YSYEKL. The CDR3 is made up of 15 amino acids. J was trimmed by 8 bases and V by 2 bases; bases with no gene match: 8. CDR3 protein: CASSQNPTGKEKLFF. CDR3 coding DNA: TGCGCCAGCAGCCAAAACCCGACAGGGAAAGAAAAACTGTTTTTT.

J is TRBJ1-2 and V is TRBV1; the table gives TRBD1 as D, unverified against the DNA. TRBV1 is an annotated pseudogene. The CDR3 covers 14 residues. The CDR3 nucleotides are TGCACCATCCGGGTCCGGACAGGGGACTATGGCTACACCTTC. Translating gives CTIRVRTGDYGYTF.

The rearrangement uses TRBV7-8 and TRBJ1-6; maybe TRBD1 (5 bases). This CDR3 is 16 amino acids long. Germline CDR1 and CDR2: SGHVS and FQNEAQ. The ends were cut back, 1 base at V and 9 bases at J, with 16 bases in the middle. The CDR3 DNA sequence: TGTGCCAGCAGCTTAGTAGTAGGCGTGGGACCTTCACCCCTCCACTTT. Amino acids: CASSLVVGVGPSPLHF.

The rearrangement uses TRBV2 and TRBJ2-5; perhaps TRBD1 as D (5 bases). Germline V CDR1 and CDR2: SNHLY, FYNNEI. This CDR3 is 13 amino acids long. Trimming cost V 6 bases and J 5 bases, with 13 bases left between them. CDR3 sequence: CASSDRRRETQYF. CDR3 nucleotide sequence: TGTGCCAGCAGCGACAGACGAAGGGAGACCCAGTACTTC.

The rearrangement links TRBV7-8 to TRBJ2-3, with D tentatively TRBD2 (6 bases). CDR1 SGHVS and CDR2 FQNEAQ come from the germline V gene. The CDR3 length is 15 residues. The ends were cut back, 5 bases at V and 3 bases at J, with 15 bases in the middle. CDR3 in amino acids: CASSVWGGGTDTQYF. The DNA of the CDR3 is TGTGCCAGCAGCGTATGGGGTGGGGGGACAGATACGCAGTATTTT.